This TCR beta chain was retrieved from a study of blood T cells in healthy people across ages. CDR3 length equals 17 residues. Losses at the gene ends were 0 bases for V and 1 base for J; bases not matched to a gene: 6. CDR1 is DFQATT and CDR2 is SNEGSKA in the germline V gene (reference sequence). Concerning this clonotype itself: What it binds is unknown.

The use of a sample-barcoded 5' primer and a J-beta primer mix characterized a second PCR of about 6 to 11 cycles. TCRdb analysed the 5' RACE reads with MiXCR anew, one entry per CDR3 protein. The sample has around 870,000 distinct CDR3 sequences; 25% to 35% are singletons. Findings and limits, study-wide: Any changes in expanded clonotypes were possibly confounded, as donor CMV status remained unknown. The study regarded diversity estimates from one million T cells as underestimates.

It was 8 to 10 milliliters of peripheral blood that were drawn from each donor. Sequencing was performed on blood. This receptor was taken from an elderly woman in good health. The chain uses TRBV20-1 and TRBJ2-2; 9 bases map to TRBD2. CDR3 coding DNA: TGCAGTGCTAGAGATGAAAAGCGGGGGGTGAACACCGGGGAGCTGTTTTTT. Translated: CSARDEKRGVNTGELFF.